This T cell receptor (beta chain) was sequenced in a study of regulatory and conventional T cells in RAG deficiency. Conventional CD4+ T cells were sorted from blood as CD25-low CD127-high cells. On this clone itself: The antigen remains undetermined.

Trimming cost V 5 bases and J 3 bases; bases outside gene matches: 7. CDR3 length: 14 amino acids. Germline values: CDR1 SGHNT, CDR2 YYREEE (reference sequence). Clones were sequenced by immunoSEQ multiplex PCR, and TCRdb holds only the in-frame ones, with some missing. The table records approximately 35,000 clones, approximately 80% of them present only once. Study findings and constraints: Control T-cell subsets had markedly higher Shannon entropy and lower Simpson indices than RAG-deficient patients. Omenn syndrome and CID/AS patients had approximately 91-fold fewer unique Treg TCR beta sequences, versus approximately 10-fold elsewhere. Shorter CDR3s in all patient subsets; >85% Treg-Tconv overlap in Omenn.

These records were also assigned to another study, of regulatory T cells. From that report: Amplification used 52 TRBV primers and 13 TRBJ primers. Skewed V and J usage and few unique V-J pairs marked patient repertoires, most in Tregs.

Specimen: CD4+ effector T cells sorted from blood. This rearrangement joins TRBV5-4 to TRBJ1-1; the match to TRBD1 covers 7 bases. The clonotype was recovered from a human donor in good health. The chain's CDR3 is CASSRGTAYTEAFF. For the CDR3, the DNA is TGTGCCAGCAGTCGCGGGACAGCGTACACTGAAGCTTTCTTT.